These 20 T cell receptor beta chains were sequenced from one sample in a study of molecular identifiers for immune sequencing clone quantification. TCRdb recomputed calls from the PCR reads with MiXCR, one row per CDR3 protein. The sample records 300,000 to 350,000 distinct CDR3 sequences, around 21% being singletons. Sequencing input: naive CD8+ T cells from blood, with Jurkat cell RNA spiked in. Subset specified: FACS-sorted CD8+CD4-CCR7+CD45RA+ naive T cells. All receptors derive from a human donor in good health. Some libraries in this study had Jurkat cell RNA spiked in.

This clonotype was seen many times. The chain uses TRBV7-3 and TRBJ1-1, with D uncertain. Trimming took 4 bases from V and 4 from J, leaving 10 bases between them. Per the germline V gene, CDR1 is SGHTA and CDR2 is FQGTGA. The CDR3 runs 13 residues. CDR3 in amino acids: CASSSDMGTEAFF. DNA of the CDR3: TGTGCCAGCAGCTCCGACATGGGCACTGAAGCTTTCTTT.

Notes on this clonotype: A read error may explain this, as a much larger clone is one base away. V usage is TRBV4-3 and J usage is TRBJ2-1, with D tentatively TRBD1 (6 bases). The CDR3 spans 15 residues. Germline V gene data show CDR1 as LGHNA and CDR2 as YSLEER. The CDR3 region is CAGSQEDSSYNEQFF. The CDR3 DNA is TGCGCCGGCAGCCAGGAGGACAGCTCCTACAATGAGCAGTTCTTC.

This clonotype was counted only a few times. For the CDR3, the DNA is TGTGCCACCAGCGAAGGACTAGCGGGGAATACGCAGTATTTT. Residues: CATSEGLAGNTQYF. The chain is built from TRBV15 and TRBJ2-3, with TRBD2 matching 12 bases. The CDR3 is made up of 14 amino acids. V shed 5 bases and J 7 bases; nucleotides not matched to a gene: 4. Germline V gene data show CDR1 as LNHNV and CDR2 as YYDKDF (reference sequence).

This clonotype was found many times. This rearrangement joins TRBV20-1 to TRBJ2-7, with D uncertain. Trimming stripped 0 bases from V and 2 bases from J, with 14 bases between. This CDR3 is built from 15 residues. Germline V gene sequence: CDR1 DFQATT, CDR2 SNEGSKA (reference sequence). The chain's CDR3 is CSAREGKGFAYEQYF. DNA of the CDR3: TGCAGTGCTAGAGAAGGCAAAGGCTTCGCCTACGAGCAGTACTTC.

This clonotype was counted ten times or more. The CDR3 sequence is CASSPPDRQETQYF. The CDR3 DNA is TGTGCCAGCAGCCCCCCAGACAGACAAGAGACCCAGTACTTC. The V and J genes are TRBV13 and TRBJ2-5; TRBD1 is a possible D gene (5 bases). Germline lookup yields CDR1 PRHDT and CDR2 FYEKMQ (reference sequence). The length of the CDR3 is 14 residues. V lost 5 bases to trimming and J lost 2 bases, with 12 bases between them.

Note on this clonotype: A read error may account for a junction end that differs from germline. The rearrangement uses TRBV14 and TRBJ1-1; a weak D match, TRBD1 (5 bases). The CDR3 spans 12 residues. Per the germline V gene, CDR1 is SGHDN and CDR2 is FVKESK. The CDR3 sequence: CASSPPGTEALF. The CDR3 coding sequence is TGTGCCAGCAGCCCCCCGGGGACTGAAGCTCTCTTT.

This clonotype was counted many times. The chain has TRBV28 and TRBJ1-1; 9 positions match TRBD1. J gave up 4 bases and V 6 bases, and 6 bases lay outside the gene matches. This CDR3 is 14 amino acids long. CDR1 and CDR2 from the germline V gene are MDHEN and SYDVKM. Here the CDR3 reads CASRSTGGFTEAFF. CDR3 DNA: TGTGCCAGCAGGTCAACAGGGGGCTTCACTGAAGCTTTCTTT.

The table lists this clonotype with many counts. The chain employs TRBV15 and TRBJ2-3; D call uncertain. Trimming cost V 0 bases and J 5 bases, with 3 bases left between them. CDR1 LNHNV and CDR2 YYDKDF come from the germline V gene (reference sequence). CDR3 length equals 12 residues. DNA for the CDR3: TGTGCCACCAGCAGAGATAGAGATACGCAGTATTTT. Translated: CATSRDRDTQYF.

Many counts were recorded for this clonotype. The genes are TRBV5-6 and TRBJ2-3; the match to TRBD1 covers 11 bases. The ends lost 4 bases at V and 8 bases at J; junction bases unmatched: 12. This CDR3 contains 16 residues. The germline CDR1 and CDR2 sequences are SGHDT and YYEEEE. In nucleotides, the CDR3 is TGTGCCAGCAGCCAAGGGACAGGGGGTTTGTTGGTTACGCAGTATTTT. This translates into CASSQGTGGLLVTQYF.

The V call is TRBV4-3, the J call TRBJ1-1; possibly TRBD1 for D (5 bases). From germline, CDR1 is LGHNA and CDR2 YSLEER. CDR3 length: 15 residues. Trimming took off 0 bases at V and 3 bases at J, with 11 bases between the two ends. The DNA of the CDR3 is TGCGCCAGCAGCCAAGAGTGGGGGGGGGACACTGAAGCTTTCTTT. Protein sequence: CASSQEWGGDTEAFF.

As to this clonotype: A much larger clonotype is one base distant, so this may be a read error. The gene calls are TRBV7-9 and TRBJ2-1, with 11 bases lining up with TRBD2. Germline trimming cut 5 bases from V and 2 bases from J; bases unmatched to any gene: 11. The CDR3 spans 18 residues. Germline V gene sequence: CDR1 SEHNR, CDR2 FQNEAQ (reference sequence). DNA for the CDR3: TGTGCCAGCAGCCTTATAGAGGGACTAGCGGAGACCTACAATGAGCAGTTCTTC. Its translation: CASSLIEGLAETYNEQFF.

This clonotype was seen once. A much larger clone differs by one base, so this may be a read error. The CDR3 DNA reads as TGTGCCGGCAGTGCCGCTCACGAGCAGTACTTC. It specifies CAGSAAHEQYF. The J gene is TRBJ2-7, the V gene TRBV25-1; no firm D call. CDR1 and CDR2 from the germline V gene are MGHDK and SYGVNS. The CDR3 contains 11 residues.

There are many counts of this clonotype. V gene TRBV27 combines with J gene TRBJ2-7; D is possibly TRBD1 or TRBD2 (6 bases each). Germline loops: CDR1 MNHEY, CDR2 SMNVEV (reference sequence). Trimming took off 2 bases at V and 0 bases at J, with 8 bases between the two ends. The CDR3 sequence is 14 residues long. The chain's CDR3 is CASSLRGASYEQYF. In DNA form, the CDR3 reads TGTGCCAGCAGTTTAAGGGGGGCCTCCTACGAGCAGTACTTC.

This clonotype was seen ten or more times. The chain is built from TRBV29-1 and TRBJ2-7; D gene uncertain. Germline V lookup: CDR1 SQVTM, CDR2 ANQGSEA. The V gene lost 5 bases and the J gene lost 4 bases, with 12 bases spanning the gap. The CDR3 consists of 12 residues. This CDR3 reads CSVLSQRYEQYF. For the CDR3, the DNA is TGCAGCGTTCTCTCCCAAAGGTACGAGCAGTACTTC.

This clonotype was observed at least ten times. The gene calls are TRBV2 and TRBJ2-2, with TRBD2 as a possible D gene (6 bases). CDR1 is SNHLY, CDR2 FYNNEI, per germline. The CDR3 contains 14 residues. V was pared by 5 bases and J by 6 bases, with 13 bases between. The CDR3 region has the DNA TGTGCCAGCAGTACCCGACTAGTTCCCGGGGAGCTGTTTTTT. Its protein product is CASSTRLVPGELFF.

A remark on this clonotype: One junction end disagrees with the germline gene, perhaps due to a read error. V and J are TRBV10-3 and TRBJ1-1; maybe TRBD1 (6 bases). The V gene's germline CDR1 is ENHRY and CDR2 SYGVKD. This CDR3 comprises 15 residues. CDR3 sequence reads: CAISPVGQSNTEALF. CDR3 bases: TGTGCCATCAGCCCGGTGGGACAATCGAACACTGAAGCTCTCTTT.

This clonotype was counted at least ten times. The V gene is TRBV7-9, the J gene TRBJ2-7; 7 bases agree with TRBD1. Germline CDR1 is SEHNR and CDR2 is FQNEAQ (reference sequence). The junction had 17 bases not matched to a gene; V was cut back by 5 bases and J by 4 bases. The CDR3 loop spans 17 amino acids. The CDR3 DNA reads as TGTGCCAGCAGCCCTCAACCGGGACAGCCGGGCCAATACGAGCAGTACTTC. Residues: CASSPQPGQPGQYEQYF.

The chain recombines TRBV7-9 with TRBJ1-2; a possible D gene is TRBD1 (5 bases). Trimming left V 0 bases short and J 0 bases short, with 17 bases between. This CDR3 region has 18 residues. In germline, CDR1 is SEHNR, CDR2 FQNEAQ (reference sequence). The CDR3 region is CASSLAVPGPNSNYGYTF. The CDR3 coding sequence is TGTGCCAGCAGCTTAGCGGTCCCGGGACCCAATTCTAACTATGGCTACACCTTC.

In the case of this clonotype: A read error may be the cause here, since a much bigger clone is one base away. J is TRBJ2-7 and V is TRBV20-1; either TRBD1 or TRBD2 may fit D (5 bases each). The CDR3 covers 13 residues. Per the germline V gene, CDR1 is DFQATT and CDR2 is SNEGSKA (reference sequence). Trimming pared 4 bases from V and 3 bases from J, leaving 13 bases between. CDR3 nucleotide sequence: TGCAGTGCTAAAAGCCTGGGGGTCTACGAGCAGTACTTC. Translated: CSAKSLGVYEQYF.

This clonotype was recorded at least ten times. The chain carries TRBV7-9 and TRBJ2-1; 8 bases agree with TRBD1. Germline values: CDR1 SEHNR, CDR2 FQNEAQ (reference sequence). The CDR3 length is 15 residues. The V segment lost 2 bases and the J segment 5 bases; nucleotides outside the gene matches: 5. CDR3 nucleotides: TGTGCCAGCAGCTTAACACTGACAGGGGACAATGAGCAGTTCTTC. Amino acid sequence: CASSLTLTGDNEQFF.